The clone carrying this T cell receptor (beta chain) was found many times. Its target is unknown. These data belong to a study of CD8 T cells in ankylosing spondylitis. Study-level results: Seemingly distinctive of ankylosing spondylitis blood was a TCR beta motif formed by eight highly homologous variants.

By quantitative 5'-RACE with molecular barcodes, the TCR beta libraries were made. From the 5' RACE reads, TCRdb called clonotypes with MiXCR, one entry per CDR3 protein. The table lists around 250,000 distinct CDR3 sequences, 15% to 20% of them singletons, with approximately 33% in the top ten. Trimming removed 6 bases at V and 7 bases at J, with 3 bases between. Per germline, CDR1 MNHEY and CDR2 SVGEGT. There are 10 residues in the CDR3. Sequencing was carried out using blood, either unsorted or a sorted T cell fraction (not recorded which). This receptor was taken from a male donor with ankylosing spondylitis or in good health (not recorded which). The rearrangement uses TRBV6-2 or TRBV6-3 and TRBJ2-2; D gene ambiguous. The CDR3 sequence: CASRDGELFF. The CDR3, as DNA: TGTGCCAGCAGGGACGGGGAGCTGTTTTTT.